The 26 T cell receptor beta chains listed next were all sequenced from one sample in a study of T cell repertoires in cytomegalovirus infection (dated by TCRdb to about 2019). Sequencing instrument: Illumina HiSeq 1500. TCRdb cleaned the public reads at Q25 with fastp, built clones with MiXCR and kept in-frame beta chains. Rows are combined by CDR3 protein, so each entry shows the most common genes and DNA. This sample holds around 490,000 distinct CDR3 sequences; about 26% were observed only once. Under 15% of the sample rests with the top ten. What was sequenced was PBMCs. The receptor source for this set is a human donor in good health (CMV status not recorded). Some clones in this sample may be carry-over from other donors' samples.

The rearrangement uses TRBV6-5 and TRBJ2-7; 9 nucleotides agree with TRBD2. The CDR3 sequence is 14 residues long. Germline CDR1 MNHEY, CDR2 SVGAGI. J gave up 5 bases and V 4 bases, and 6 bases lay outside the gene matches. CDR3 sequence: CASSSGLANHEQYF. CDR3 coding DNA: TGTGCCAGCAGTTCGGGACTAGCTAACCACGAGCAGTACTTC.

The chain joins TRBV7-9 to TRBJ2-1; 16 bases map to TRBD2. Germline V lookup: CDR1 SEHNR, CDR2 FQNEAQ (reference sequence). The ends lost 5 bases at V and 2 bases at J; junction bases unmatched: 12. CDR3 length: 20 amino acids. The CDR3 region is CASSRAVGTSGRGTYNEQFF. The CDR3 DNA follows: TGTGCCAGCAGCCGAGCCGTGGGGACTAGCGGGAGGGGTACCTACAATGAGCAGTTCTTC.

The chain carries TRBV19 and TRBJ2-1; 12 bases match TRBD2. Per the germline V gene, CDR1 is LNHDA and CDR2 is SQIVND (reference sequence). The V segment lost 8 bases and the J segment 9 bases; nucleotides outside the gene matches: 8. This CDR3 has 14 amino acids. CDR3 nucleotides: TGTGCCAGTGCCCCTAGCGGGAGGGCGAGTGAGCAGTTCTTC. Translated, it gives CASAPSGRASEQFF. Together with reference TRBV19 and TRBJ2-1, the CDR3 gives the full variable domain: DGGITQSPKYLFRKEGQNVTLSCEQNLNHDAMYWYRQDPGQGLRLIYYSQIVNDFQKGDIAEGYSVSREKKESFPLTVTSAQKNPTAFYLCASAPSGRASEQFFGPGTRLTVL.

The chain employs TRBV15 and TRBJ2-1; 12 positions agree with TRBD2. The CDR3 extends over 15 amino acids. V lost 6 bases and J lost 9; bases outside the gene matches: 9. Per germline, CDR1 LNHNV and CDR2 YYDKDF (reference sequence). The CDR3 bases are TGTGCCACCAGTCCGAGGACTAGCGGGAAGGGTGAGCAGTTCTTC. Translated: CATSPRTSGKGEQFF.

The CDR3 reads CATSDLKGPNYGYTF. The CDR3 DNA reads TGTGCCACCAGTGATTTGAAGGGTCCTAACTATGGCTACACCTTC. The rearrangement joins TRBV24-1 to TRBJ1-2; D is ambiguous. The CDR3 runs to 15 residues. The V and J ends lost 0 bases and 0 bases respectively, with 7 bases between them. Germline V gives CDR1 KGHDR, CDR2 SFDVKD.

The CDR3 bases are TGTGCCAGTAAATGGACAGGGGGCTTGACTGAAGCTTTCTTT. Residues: CASKWTGGLTEAFF. The chain carries TRBV19 and TRBJ1-1, with 11 bases lining up with TRBD1. This CDR3 region has 14 residues. Germline CDR1 and CDR2: LNHDA and SQIVND (reference sequence). With V trimmed by 7 bases and J by 5 bases, 6 bases remained unmatched.

V gene TRBV18 combines with J gene TRBJ2-1; 10 nucleotides agree with TRBD1. Germline V lookup: CDR1 KGHSH, CDR2 LQKENI. V dropped 2 bases and J dropped 7; count of bases not matched to a gene: 8. The CDR3 is made up of 16 amino acids. CDR3: CASSPTPGQGKNEQFF. CDR3 nucleotide sequence: TGTGCCAGCTCACCAACTCCGGGACAGGGGAAAAATGAGCAGTTCTTC.

This clonotype was counted a few times. The chain couples TRBV28 to TRBJ1-5, with D tentatively TRBD1 (6 bases). The CDR3 consists of 14 residues. Germline-derived CDR1 and CDR2 are MDHEN and SYDVKM. Trimming cost V 3 bases and J 6 bases, with 12 bases left between them. CDR3 DNA sequence: TGTGCCAGCAGTTTGTTAGGGGGTAGTCAGCCCCAGCATTTT. Its translation is CASSLLGGSQPQHF.

This clonotype appeared many times. J is TRBJ2-1 and V is TRBV28; possibly TRBD1 or TRBD2 for D (5 bases each). V was shortened by 8 bases and J by 0 bases, with 11 bases between the two germline ends. Germline CDR1 and CDR2: MDHEN and SYDVKM. There are 14 residues in the CDR3. This CDR3 reads CASCSGSSYNEQFF. CDR3 in DNA: TGTGCCAGCTGTTCAGGGAGCTCCTACAATGAGCAGTTCTTC.

This sequence joins TRBV7-9 and TRBJ2-1; perhaps TRBD1 as D (6 bases). The CDR3 has 14 residues. Germline lookup yields CDR1 SEHNR and CDR2 FQNEAQ (reference sequence). Trimming removed 5 bases at V and 6 bases at J, with 14 bases between. The CDR3, as DNA: TGTGCCAGCAGCCTCCTTGTCAGGGGCAATGAGCAGTTCTTC. Its translation is CASSLLVRGNEQFF.

The sample holds a few counts of this clonotype. The chain uses TRBV6-5 and TRBJ2-5; the D gene is possibly TRBD1 (5 bases). The CDR3 sequence is 14 residues long. Germline CDR1 and CDR2: MNHEY and SVGAGI. V shed 4 bases and J shed 4 bases, with 13 bases lying between them. CDR3 loop: CASSSSTRAETQYF. The CDR3 DNA is TGTGCCAGCAGTTCCTCTACCAGGGCAGAGACCCAGTACTTC.

The J gene is TRBJ1-4, the V gene TRBV4-1; 7 bases fit TRBD1. Germline V gene sequence: CDR1 MGHRA, CDR2 YSYEKL. The CDR3 spans 13 residues. Germline trimming cut 8 bases from V and 6 bases from J; bases unmatched to any gene: 6. The DNA for the CDR3 is TGCGCCAGCGGCTGGCAGGGGGATGAAAAACTGTTTTTT. It yields the protein CASGWQGDEKLFF.

The chain is built from TRBV7-2 and TRBJ2-3; a weak D match, TRBD2 (6 bases). The germline V gene encodes CDR1 SGHTA and CDR2 FQGNSA. V was clipped by 6 bases and J by 0 bases, with 13 bases between them. This CDR3 has 15 residues. In DNA, the CDR3 is TGTGCCAGCAGGTCGGTGGGGACTAGCACAGATACGCAGTATTTT. Translating gives CASRSVGTSTDTQYF.

This clonotype was observed a handful of times. This sequence joins TRBV7-6 and TRBJ1-1; possibly TRBD1 for D (6 bases). V dropped 4 bases and J dropped 5 bases, with 14 bases sitting between them. In germline, CDR1 is SGHVS, CDR2 FNYEAQ. This CDR3 has 14 amino acids. The CDR3 spells CASSSRTAGTEAFF. CDR3 nucleotide sequence: TGTGCCAGCAGCTCAAGGACAGCGGGGACTGAAGCTTTCTTT.

The sample holds a few counts of this clonotype. The rearrangement links TRBV19 to TRBJ2-1; TRBD2 agrees at 10 bases. CDR3 size: 17 residues. The ends lost 3 bases at V and 1 base at J; junction bases unmatched: 6. Germline V lookup: CDR1 LNHDA, CDR2 SQIVND (reference sequence). CDR3 coding DNA: TGTGCCAGTAGTATCAGGACTAGCGGACGATCCTACAATGAGCAGTTCTTC. It is translated as CASSIRTSGRSYNEQFF.

This clonotype appeared many times. DNA for the CDR3: TGTGCCAGCAGTCGTCCCCGGGACAGGGTTACGGGAGGCTCCTACAATGAGCAGTTCTTC. Translated, it gives CASSRPRDRVTGGSYNEQFF. The chain has TRBV7-6 and TRBJ2-1; TRBD1 agrees at 9 bases. Germline lookup yields CDR1 SGHVS and CDR2 FNYEAQ. Trimming cost V 6 bases and J 0 bases; bases outside gene matches: 18. This CDR3 is built from 20 residues.

This chain joins TRBV6-6 and TRBJ2-1, with D unresolved. This CDR3 is built from 13 residues. The germline V and J ends were trimmed by 0 bases and 9 bases, with 9 bases remaining between them. The germline V gene has CDR1 MNHNY and CDR2 SVGAGI (reference sequence). CDR3 nucleotide sequence: TGTGCCAGCAGTTACTCGTTCTGGATTGAGCAGTTCTTC. Residues: CASSYSFWIEQFF.

The J gene is TRBJ2-7, the V gene TRBV4-1, with TRBD1 matching 7 bases. The CDR3 sequence is 16 residues long. V lost 4 bases, J lost 1 base, and 10 bases stayed unmatched. The germline gives CDR1 MGHRA, CDR2 YSYEKL. The CDR3 coding sequence is TGCGCCAGCAGCCTATACAGGGGATCGGGGTCCTACGAGCAGTACTTC. Encoded protein: CASSLYRGSGSYEQYF.

This rearrangement joins TRBV6-6 to TRBJ2-1; 7 bases fit TRBD2. Germline V lookup: CDR1 MNHNY, CDR2 SVGAGI (reference sequence). The CDR3 runs to 16 residues. V shed 5 bases and J 5 bases; nucleotides not matched to a gene: 12. The CDR3 nucleotides read TGTGCCAGCAGTCGGCTACTGACTAGCCAGAACAATGAGCAGTTCTTC. Its translation: CASSRLLTSQNNEQFF.

This clonotype was detected only a few times. V is TRBV6-2 or TRBV6-3 and J is TRBJ2-1, with D uncertain. Germline lookup yields CDR1 MNHEY and CDR2 SVGEGT. There are 13 residues in the CDR3. V lost 6 bases, J lost 0 bases, and 6 bases lay in between. For the CDR3, the DNA is TGTGCCAGCAGAGCTAGCTCCTACAATGAGCAGTTCTTC. The encoded protein is CASRASSYNEQFF.

This chain joins TRBV15 and TRBJ2-7; D possibly corresponds to TRBD1 (6 bases). The CDR3 totals 14 residues. V lost 2 bases and J lost 5, with 13 bases in between. Germline CDR1 is LNHNV and CDR2 is YYDKDF (reference sequence). The CDR3 spells CATSRSGQRHEQYF. CDR3 nucleotide sequence: TGTGCCACCAGCAGATCGGGACAACGGCACGAGCAGTACTTC.

This clonotype was detected many times. The rearrangement links TRBV7-2 to TRBJ1-2, with a possible D match to TRBD1 (5 bases). The V gene's germline CDR1 is SGHTA and CDR2 FQGNSA. The V end lost 3 bases, the J end lost 3 bases, and 11 bases lay between the germline ends. CDR3 size: 14 residues. CDR3: CASSLRGTDYGYTF. CDR3 nucleotides: TGTGCCAGCAGCTTGAGGGGAACAGACTATGGCTACACCTTC.

This clonotype was recorded once. The genes are TRBV18 and TRBJ1-1; a weak D match, TRBD1 (6 bases). The CDR3 length is 15 residues. V was trimmed by 3 bases and J by 7 bases, leaving 18 bases between them. Germline lookup yields CDR1 KGHSH and CDR2 LQKENI. The CDR3 DNA sequence: TGTGCCAGCTCACCTGCGGCGGGGGCTCAGGTTGAAGCTTTCTTT. Amino acids: CASSPAAGAQVEAFF.

V usage is TRBV10-2 and J usage is TRBJ2-5; TRBD1 is a possible D gene (5 bases). Trimming removed 3 bases from V and 6 bases from J, with 17 bases in between. CDR3 size: 15 residues. Looked up from germline, CDR1 is WSHSY and CDR2 is SAAADI. CDR3 sequence (DNA): TGCGCCAGCAGTGATGGGGCGCCCCGTCCGAAGACCCAGTACTTC. Translated, it gives CASSDGAPRPKTQYF.

The V and J genes are TRBV9 and TRBJ2-7; 10 positions match TRBD2. This CDR3 has 15 residues. Germline assignment: CDR1 SGDLS and CDR2 YYNGEE. V dropped 3 bases and J dropped 3; count of bases not matched to a gene: 6. The CDR3 loop reads CASSGLAGGVYEQYV. In DNA, the CDR3 is TGTGCCAGCAGCGGGTTAGCGGGAGGAGTCTACGAGCAGTACGTC.

This clonotype has more than one count but fewer than ten. The rearrangement links TRBV6-5 to TRBJ1-5; unclear D gene. Trimming pared 2 bases from V and 5 bases from J, leaving 10 bases between. This CDR3 has 14 residues. Germline CDR1 is MNHEY and CDR2 is SVGAGI. The DNA of the CDR3 is TGTGCCAGCAGTTACATAAGTACCTATCAGCCCCAGCATTTT. Protein product: CASSYISTYQPQHF.